The sequence of this T cell receptor (beta chain) was determined in a study of metastatic and nonmetastatic thyroid tumors. Study-level background: It was across blood and tumor or nodule tissue from malignant and benign thyroid patients that repertoires were compared. Findings and limits, study-wide: Significantly higher TCR beta diversity was reportedly seen in malignant thyroid tumors than benign nodules, in blood and tumor.

There were no patients who had received any treatment before thyroid surgery. With regard to this clone: The antigen is unknown.

CDR1 SGHAT and CDR2 FQDESV come from the germline V gene (reference sequence). The CDR3 extends over 15 amino acids. Between the trimmed V and J ends, which lost 7 bases and 7 bases, there was a span of 20 bases. TCRdb re-called clones via MiXCR from the PCR reads. The sample shows some 27,000 clones, about a quarter of them seen only once. The sequenced material came from blood. The TCR was taken from a female donor with papillary thyroid cancer or a benign thyroid nodule (not recorded which). Some clones in this sample may be carry-over from other donors' samples. V is TRBV11-1 and J is TRBJ2-1; D might be TRBD1 (5 bases). CDR3 amino acids: CASIRAARSTNEQFF. The DNA of the CDR3 is TGTGCCAGCATCAGGGCTGCCAGGAGCACTAATGAGCAGTTCTTC.